This TCR beta chain is from a study of T cells in Graves' hyperthyroidism and ophthalmopathy (dated by TCRdb to about 2019). With respect to the entire study: TCR V-J signatures able to tell the groups apart were searched for in a discovery cohort of approximately 95 patients, of whom over 40 had Graves' ophthalmopathy and about 60 had stable Graves' hyperthyroidism. Prospective prediction of ophthalmopathy was tested in an independent validation cohort consisting of 18 to 20 hyperthyroidism patients and about 17 patients who later progressed to ophthalmopathy. The 100 or so discovery patients were randomly divided into training and test sets at a 7:3 ratio. In addition, the study compared T-cell repertoires in thyroid tissue and in blood from six Graves' hyperthyroidism patients. Once sampling was done, hyperthyroidism patients were given methimazole at a starting dose of 30 mg daily, whereas ophthalmopathy patients were given high-dose intravenous methylprednisolone. TCR Vbeta CDR3 sequencing of approximately 140 peripheral blood samples (approximately 44 ophthalmopathy, under 80 hyperthyroidism and 17 progressor patients) is reported in the paper. The research as a whole found: Blood samples also contained most of the expanded thyroid clonotypes (frequency above 0.001), which suggests that blood repertoires may reflect thyroid immune responses. No statistical method was used to fix the sample size in advance, and group allocation was not hidden from the investigators. During validation, the model predicted progression to ophthalmopathy a median of around six months ahead of onset, with almost 71% sensitivity and 72.22% specificity. A model built on a 13 V-J signature distinguished ophthalmopathy from stable hyperthyroidism, reaching roughly 88% sensitivity and 81% to 83% specificity in cross-validation and 80%/75% in testing.

A word on this clonotype: Its antigen is not yet known. A junction boundary mismatches the germline segment, possibly from a read error.

The TCR beta CDR3 regions were amplified from the RNA transcripts. A first-round RT-PCR of the TCR CDR3 used the HTBI primer set with the Qiagen OneStep RT-PCR kit. Libraries were constructed in a second round of multiplex PCR, after which size selection and purification were performed. Paired-end sequencing of the libraries was performed with 100 bp reads on an Illumina HiSeq2000. Per the source publication's procedure: SOAPnuke was used to process the raw data, removing reads that contained adapters or uncalled bases, had a mean Phred below 15, or lacked an exact match to the constant primer or identifier. High-quality paired reads were merged with COPE v1.2.5, and unique nucleotide sequences were defined as clonotypes. MiTCR v1.1 was used to align clonotypes to the IMGT TRBV, TRBD and TRBJ reference segments. Analysis was restricted to V-J combinations with a frequency above 0.0001, which covered roughly 99% of repertoires. The TCS score was defined as the ratio of F50 (clonal expansion) to E x V (chaos), calculated using BLOSUM62-based TCRdist between CDR3 peptides within each V-J. Welch's t-statistics and random forest reduced some 510 V-J features to 13, which were used in a naive Bayes classifier (R e1071). Thyroid-blood repertoire similarity was quantified with the Morisita-Horn index. Clones were called with MiXCR by TCRdb after fastp trimmed the public reads at Q25, and only in-frame beta chains were retained. For every CDR3 protein sequence, its rows merge into one entry that carries the most common genes and DNA. TCRdb's processing, not the authors' own work, is the source of the V and J calls. The sample contains tens of thousands of distinct CDR3 sequences, around 48% of them found a single time. The ten largest clones capture approximately 30% of the sample.

Graves' hyperthyroidism was defined as stable when no progression to ophthalmopathy occurred over 18 months of follow-up. The hyperthyroidism patients were between 18 and 65 years old and newly diagnosed, with a disease duration of less than 2 months. Exclusion was applied to patients with uncontrolled infections, other autoimmune diseases, pregnancy or lactation. Diagnoses were based on clinical symptoms, serum thyroxine and TRAb, thyroid ultrasound and orbital computed tomography. Total RNA was extracted using Trizol reagent, and RNA quality was assessed on an Agilent 2100 Bioanalyzer. The CDR3 measures 15 amino acids from cysteine to phenylalanine. The kept DNA is CDR3 alone, 45 bases in frame from the first base. CDR1 and CDR2, per the germline V gene, are KGHDR and SFDVKD.

Material for sequencing was peripheral blood or thyroid tissue (not recorded which). In this chain, TRBV24-1 is recombined with TRBJ2-3; TRBD2 is a possible D gene, resting on 6 matching bases. This clonotype originated in a woman in her 50s with Graves' hyperthyroidism. The CDR3 loop reads CATSGGEAHTDTQYF. The DNA is TGTGCCACCAGTGGTGGGGAGGCCCACACAGATACGCAGTATTTC.